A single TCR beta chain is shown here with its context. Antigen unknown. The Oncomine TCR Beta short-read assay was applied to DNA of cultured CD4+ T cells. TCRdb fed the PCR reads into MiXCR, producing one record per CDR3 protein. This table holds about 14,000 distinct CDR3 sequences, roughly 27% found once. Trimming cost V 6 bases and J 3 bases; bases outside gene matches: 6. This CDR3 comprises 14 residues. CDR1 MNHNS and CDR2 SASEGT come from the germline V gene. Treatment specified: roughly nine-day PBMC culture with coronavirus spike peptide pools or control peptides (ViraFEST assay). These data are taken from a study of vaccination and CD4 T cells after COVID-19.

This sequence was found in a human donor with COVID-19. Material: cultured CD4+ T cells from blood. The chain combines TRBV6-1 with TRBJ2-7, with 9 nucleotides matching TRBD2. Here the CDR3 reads CASSAKRGVYEQYF. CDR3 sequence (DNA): TGTGCCAGCAGCGCAAAGCGGGGGGTCTACGAGCAGTACTTC.